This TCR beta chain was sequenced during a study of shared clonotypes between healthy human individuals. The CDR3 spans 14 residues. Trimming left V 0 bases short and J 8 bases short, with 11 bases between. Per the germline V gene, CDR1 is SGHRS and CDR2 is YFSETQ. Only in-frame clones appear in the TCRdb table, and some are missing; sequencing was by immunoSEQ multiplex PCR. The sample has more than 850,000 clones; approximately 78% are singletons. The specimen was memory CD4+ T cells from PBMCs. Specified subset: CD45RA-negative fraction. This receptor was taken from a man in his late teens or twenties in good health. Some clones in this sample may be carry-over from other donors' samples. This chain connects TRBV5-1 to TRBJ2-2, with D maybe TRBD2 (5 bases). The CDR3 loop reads CASSLELGLGELFF. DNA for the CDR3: TGCGCCAGCAGCTTGGAACTAGGCCTTGGGGAGCTGTTTTTT.